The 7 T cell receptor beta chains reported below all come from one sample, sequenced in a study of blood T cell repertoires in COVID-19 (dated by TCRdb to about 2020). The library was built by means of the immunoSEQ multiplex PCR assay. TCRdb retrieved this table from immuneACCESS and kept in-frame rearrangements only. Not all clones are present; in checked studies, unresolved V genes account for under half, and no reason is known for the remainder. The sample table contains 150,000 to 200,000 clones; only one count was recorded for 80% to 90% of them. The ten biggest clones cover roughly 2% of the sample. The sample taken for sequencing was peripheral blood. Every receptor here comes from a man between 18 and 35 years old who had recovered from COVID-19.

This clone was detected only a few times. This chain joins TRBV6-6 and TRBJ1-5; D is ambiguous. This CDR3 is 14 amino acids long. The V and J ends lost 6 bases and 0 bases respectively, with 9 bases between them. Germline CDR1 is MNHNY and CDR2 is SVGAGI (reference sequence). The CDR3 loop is CASSLNLSNQPQHF. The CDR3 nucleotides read TGTGCCAGCAGCCTAAATCTTAGCAATCAGCCCCAGCATTTT.

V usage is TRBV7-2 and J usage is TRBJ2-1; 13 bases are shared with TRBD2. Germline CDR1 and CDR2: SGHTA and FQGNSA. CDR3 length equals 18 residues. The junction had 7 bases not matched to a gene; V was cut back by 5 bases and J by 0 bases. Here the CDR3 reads CASSRTSGSSLSYNEQFF. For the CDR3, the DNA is TGTGCCAGCAGCAGGACTAGCGGGAGTTCCCTCTCCTACAATGAGCAGTTCTTC.

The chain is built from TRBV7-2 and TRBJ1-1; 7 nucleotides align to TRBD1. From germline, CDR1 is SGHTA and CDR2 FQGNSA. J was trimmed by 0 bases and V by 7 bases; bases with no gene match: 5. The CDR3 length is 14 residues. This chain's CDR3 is CASTQDRLNTEAFF. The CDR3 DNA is TGTGCCAGCACCCAGGACAGGTTGAACACTGAAGCTTTCTTT. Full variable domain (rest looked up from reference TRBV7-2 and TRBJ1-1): GAGVSQSPSNKVTEKGKDVELRCDPISGHTALYWYRQSLGQGLEFLIYFQGNSAPDKSGLPSDRFSAERTGGSVSTLTIQRTQQEDSAVYLCASTQDRLNTEAFFGQGTRLTVV.

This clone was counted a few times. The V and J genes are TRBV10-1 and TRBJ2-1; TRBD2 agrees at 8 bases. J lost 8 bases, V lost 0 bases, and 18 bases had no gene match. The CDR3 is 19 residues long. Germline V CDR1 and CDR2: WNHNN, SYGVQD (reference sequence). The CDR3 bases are TGCGCCAGCAGTGAGTCGAGGTTTGAGGCTAGCGGGTTGGAGGATGAGCAGTTCTTC. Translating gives CASSESRFEASGLEDEQFF.

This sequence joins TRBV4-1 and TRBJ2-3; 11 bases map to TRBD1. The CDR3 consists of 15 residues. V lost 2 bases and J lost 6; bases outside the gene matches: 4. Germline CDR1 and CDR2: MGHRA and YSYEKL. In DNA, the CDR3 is TGCGCCAGCAGCCAACTTGGGACAGGGGGGGATACGCAGTATTTT. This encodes CASSQLGTGGDTQYF.

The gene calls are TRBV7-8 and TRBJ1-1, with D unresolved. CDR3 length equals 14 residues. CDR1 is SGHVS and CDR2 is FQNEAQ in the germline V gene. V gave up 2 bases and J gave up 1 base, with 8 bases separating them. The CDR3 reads CASSLTHGNTEAFF. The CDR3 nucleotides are TGTGCCAGCAGCTTAACACATGGGAACACTGAAGCTTTCTTT.

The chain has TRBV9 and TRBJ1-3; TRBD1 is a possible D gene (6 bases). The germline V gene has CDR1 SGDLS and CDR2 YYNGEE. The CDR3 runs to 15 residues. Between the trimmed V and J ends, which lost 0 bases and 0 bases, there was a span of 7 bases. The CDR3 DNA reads TGTGCCAGCAGCGTAGTAGGGGGCTCTGGAAACACCATATATTTT. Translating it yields CASSVVGGSGNTIYF.